Each of the 24 T cell receptor beta chains below was sequenced from the same sample in a study of early T cells in non-severe SARS-CoV-2 infection. In TCRdb, the 5' RACE reads were re-called with MiXCR into one record per CDR3 protein. The repertoire consists of over 25,000 distinct CDR3 sequences, with approximately 4.3% occurring once and the leading ten covering 9% to 14%. Material: whole blood. Receptor source: an adult who was a healthcare worker with PCR-confirmed SARS-CoV-2 infection or an uninfected control (not recorded which).

This clonotype was observed at least ten times. The chain is built from TRBV6-6 and TRBJ2-7; perhaps TRBD1 as D (6 bases). V gave up 5 bases and J gave up 0 bases, with 14 bases separating them. CDR3 length: 15 residues. In germline, CDR1 is MNHNY, CDR2 SVGAGI (reference sequence). CDR3 residues: CASSRGGSFSYEQYF. The CDR3 nucleotides read TGTGCCAGCAGTCGTGGGGGCTCCTTCTCCTACGAGCAGTACTTC.

There are a few counts of this clonotype. The chain has TRBV18 and TRBJ1-2; TRBD1 aligns across 8 bases. The CDR3 loop spans 14 amino acids. V gave up 3 bases and J gave up 3 bases; unmatched junction bases: 3. Germline V gene lookup returns CDR1 KGHSH and CDR2 LQKENI. In DNA, the CDR3 is TGTGCCAGCTCACCGAACAGGGGGGACTATGGCTACACCTTC. This codes for CASSPNRGDYGYTF.

The table lists this clonotype with many counts. The chain couples TRBV5-5 to TRBJ2-7; 9 bases are a match to TRBD1. CDR1 SGHKS and CDR2 YYEKEE come from the germline V gene (reference sequence). There are 14 residues in the CDR3. The ends lost 3 bases at V and 3 bases at J; junction bases unmatched: 4. Written as DNA, the CDR3 is TGTGCCAGCAGCTGGGACAGGGTCCTCTACGAGCAGTACTTC. It is translated as CASSWDRVLYEQYF.

This clonotype was observed a few times. The chain joins TRBV2 to TRBJ2-7; possibly TRBD1 for D (6 bases). CDR1 and CDR2 from the germline V gene are SNHLY and FYNNEI. CDR3 length: 12 residues. Trimming pared 7 bases from V and 3 bases from J, leaving 10 bases between. The DNA of the CDR3 is TGTGCCAGCAAGGGGGTGGGCTACGAGCAGTACTTC. It yields the protein CASKGVGYEQYF.

This clonotype was observed at least ten times. The rearrangement links TRBV5-1 to TRBJ1-3; tentative D call: TRBD1 (6 bases). CDR3 length: 18 amino acids. Per the germline V gene, CDR1 is SGHRS and CDR2 is YFSETQ. V lost 0 bases and J lost 0, with 16 bases in between. CDR3 coding DNA: TGCGCCAGCAGCTTGGCCCTAACAGGGCAGTTCTCTGGAAACACCATATATTTT. This gives the protein CASSLALTGQFSGNTIYF.

This clonotype was counted many times. The chain has TRBV5-1 and TRBJ1-3; D possibly corresponds to TRBD1 (5 bases). There are 15 residues in the CDR3. V was cut by 2 bases and J by 1 base, with 10 bases left in between. From germline, CDR1 is SGHRS and CDR2 YFSETQ. For the CDR3, the DNA is TGCGCCAGCAGCTTAGGGGCCGGATCTGGAAACACCATATATTTT. Translated: CASSLGAGSGNTIYF.

In its sample, this clonotype was seen many times. The chain uses TRBV5-1 and TRBJ2-3, with 8 bases fitting TRBD1. The CDR3 has 14 residues. Germline-derived CDR1 and CDR2 are SGHRS and YFSETQ. J lost 5 bases, V lost 5 bases, and 7 bases had no gene match. CDR3: CASSPGQGGDTQYF. CDR3 coding DNA: TGCGCCAGCAGTCCCGGACAGGGAGGAGATACGCAGTATTTT.

This clonotype has just a few counts. J is TRBJ2-1 and V is TRBV29-1; 10 nucleotides line up with TRBD2. The length of the CDR3 is 16 residues. The germline V gene has CDR1 SQVTM and CDR2 ANQGSEA. V was clipped by 4 bases and J by 4 bases; unmatched bases: 10. The CDR3 is CSVGVPGLARYNEQFF. The DNA for the CDR3 is TGCAGCGTTGGGGTCCCGGGACTAGCGAGGTACAATGAGCAGTTCTTC.

A few counts support this clonotype. This rearrangement joins TRBV6-6 to TRBJ2-3; 8 bases align to TRBD2. Germline V gives CDR1 MNHNY, CDR2 SVGAGI (reference sequence). With V trimmed by 6 bases and J by 4 bases, 3 bases remained unmatched. The CDR3 extends over 13 amino acids. DNA of the CDR3: TGTGCCAGCAGGCGGGGGGTCGCAGATACGCAGTATTTT. Translated: CASRRGVADTQYF.

The sample holds many counts of this clonotype. The V and J genes are TRBV27 and TRBJ1-6, with D possibly matching TRBD1 (5 bases). The CDR3 spans 17 residues. Trimming took 2 bases from V and 0 from J, leaving 11 bases between them. From germline, CDR1 is MNHEY and CDR2 SMNVEV (reference sequence). The DNA for the CDR3 is TGTGCCAGCAGTTTAGAACAGGATTTCTCCTATAATTCACCCCTCCACTTT. Encoded protein: CASSLEQDFSYNSPLHF.

The chain has TRBV5-1 and TRBJ1-4; D remains unclear. CDR1 SGHRS and CDR2 YFSETQ come from the germline V gene. Trimming stripped 0 bases from V and 5 bases from J, with 11 bases between. This CDR3 is built from 15 residues. Written as DNA, the CDR3 is TGCGCCAGCAGCTTGGGGCCAGATGAGAATGAAAAACTGTTTTTT. Its protein product is CASSLGPDENEKLFF.

There are many counts of this clonotype. This sequence joins TRBV20-1 and TRBJ1-1; D possibly corresponds to TRBD1 (5 bases). Trimming cost V 3 bases and J 2 bases, with 13 bases left between them. Germline CDR1 reads DFQATT; CDR2 reads SNEGSKA (reference sequence). The CDR3 runs 14 residues. In nucleotides, the CDR3 is TGCAGTGCTAGTTGGAGGGGAGGAAACACTGAAGCTTTCTTT. Its translation: CSASWRGGNTEAFF.

The table lists this clonotype with a few counts. The chain combines TRBV27 with TRBJ1-2, with D possibly TRBD1 on 5 matching bases. Germline V gene data show CDR1 as MNHEY and CDR2 as SMNVEV (reference sequence). The V and J ends lost 2 bases and 4 bases respectively, with 11 bases between them. The length of the CDR3 is 14 residues. The CDR3 nucleotides are TGTGCCAGCAGTTTAGGGGCAGGGATCTATGGCTACACCTTC. The encoded protein is CASSLGAGIYGYTF.

This clonotype appeared many times. V is TRBV19 and J is TRBJ2-1; perhaps TRBD2 as D (5 bases). The CDR3 sequence is 14 residues long. Germline V gene lookup returns CDR1 LNHDA and CDR2 SQIVND (reference sequence). V was trimmed by 3 bases and J by 8 bases, leaving 14 bases between them. The CDR3 coding sequence is TGTGCCAGTAGTATCCTTAGCGCCCGGGATGAGCAGTTCTTC. Translated, it gives CASSILSARDEQFF. Looking up the rest from reference TRBV19 and TRBJ2-1 gives the full variable domain: DGGITQSPKYLFRKEGQNVTLSCEQNLNHDAMYWYRQDPGQGLRLIYYSQIVNDFQKGDIAEGYSVSREKKESFPLTVTSAQKNPTAFYLCASSILSARDEQFFGPGTRLTVL.

The sample holds many counts of this clonotype. The chain links TRBV6-6 to TRBJ1-2; weak D call: TRBD1 (6 bases). The CDR3 extends over 13 amino acids. V lost 5 bases to trimming and J lost 8 bases, with 15 bases between them. The germline V gene has CDR1 MNHNY and CDR2 SVGAGI (reference sequence). The CDR3 DNA reads as TGTGCCAGCAGTCGGGGGCAAGAGGCCGGCTACACCTTC. The encoded protein is CASSRGQEAGYTF.

This clonotype was counted many times. The chain recombines TRBV28 with TRBJ2-5; D is undetermined. Germline lookup yields CDR1 MDHEN and CDR2 SYDVKM. This CDR3 is built from 15 residues. Between the trimmed V and J ends, which lost 3 bases and 0 bases, there was a span of 11 bases. CDR3: CASSFEGFHQETQYF. The CDR3 nucleotides read TGTGCCAGCAGTTTTGAAGGGTTCCACCAAGAGACCCAGTACTTC.

This clonotype was detected many times. The rearrangement joins TRBV12-3 or TRBV12-4 to TRBJ2-1; TRBD1 matches at 9 bases. This CDR3 is built from 16 residues. Unmatched junction bases numbered 11, after V lost 5 bases and J lost 6 bases. The CDR3 coding sequence is TGTGCCAGCAGTCTATACCGGGACAGGGCGGGCAATGAGCAGTTCTTC. Protein sequence: CASSLYRDRAGNEQFF.

The sample holds many counts of this clonotype. The chain carries TRBV5-5 and TRBJ2-1; D is perhaps TRBD2 (5 bases). V shed 7 bases and J shed 10 bases, with 18 bases lying between them. Germline-derived CDR1 and CDR2 are SGHKS and YYEKEE (reference sequence). The CDR3 is made up of 13 amino acids. This chain's CDR3 is CASLGGVWEEQFF. In DNA form, the CDR3 reads TGTGCCAGCCTCGGAGGTGTTTGGGAGGAGCAGTTCTTC.

The chain links TRBV3-1 to TRBJ2-1; 15 positions match TRBD2. The V segment lost 0 bases and the J segment 16 bases; nucleotides outside the gene matches: 13. There are 17 residues in the CDR3. Germline values: CDR1 LGHDT, CDR2 YNNKEL (reference sequence). DNA for the CDR3: TGTGCCAGCAGCCAAGATTTCGGACTAGCGGGAGGGCTCCCCCTCTTCTTC. Its translation is CASSQDFGLAGGLPLFF.

This clonotype was counted at least ten times. The chain recombines TRBV7-9 with TRBJ1-2; D not resolved. Germline V lookup: CDR1 SEHNR, CDR2 FQNEAQ (reference sequence). The V end was cut by 1 base, the J end by 8 bases, with 17 bases between. The CDR3 is 15 amino acids. The CDR3 protein is CASSLDSVGGSGYTF. Written as DNA, the CDR3 is TGTGCCAGCAGCTTAGATTCTGTCGGAGGGAGCGGCTACACCTTC.

The chain combines TRBV28 with TRBJ2-7, with D perhaps matching TRBD1 (6 bases). Deletions cut 6 bases from V and 5 bases from J, with 20 bases between. The CDR3 loop spans 15 amino acids. Germline CDR1 MDHEN, CDR2 SYDVKM. The CDR3, as DNA: TGTGCCAGCAGATACAGGGCTCCGCAGGGACACGAGCAGTACTTC. Amino acid sequence: CASRYRAPQGHEQYF.

This clonotype has a count of ten or more. V is TRBV12-3 or TRBV12-4 and J is TRBJ2-6; a weak D match, TRBD1 (6 bases). The CDR3 spans 16 residues. The V end lost 5 bases, the J end lost 8 bases, and 19 bases lay between the germline ends. For the CDR3, the DNA is TGTGCCAGCAGTCCAACCAGGGGCTCAGGTTCCAACGTCCTGACTTTC. It translates to CASSPTRGSGSNVLTF.

This clonotype was observed at least ten times. This chain links TRBV11-2 with TRBJ2-3, with TRBD1 identical over 8 bases. The germline V gene has CDR1 SGHAT and CDR2 FQNNGV. The CDR3 spans 16 residues. Germline trimming cut 4 bases from V and 4 bases from J; bases unmatched to any gene: 10. Here the CDR3 reads CASSSLRGRGPDTQYF. CDR3 in DNA: TGTGCCAGCAGCTCCCTCCGGGGCAGGGGGCCAGATACGCAGTATTTT. The full variable domain, rest sourced from reference TRBV11-2 and TRBJ2-3, is EAGVAQSPRYKIIEKRQSVAFWCNPISGHATLYWYQQILGQGPKLLIQFQNNGVVDDSQLPKDRFSAERLKGVDSTLKIQPAKLEDSAVYLCASSSLRGRGPDTQYFGPGTRLTVL.

This clonotype was recorded at least ten times. V is TRBV6-6 and J is TRBJ1-1, with a tentative D call TRBD1 (5 bases). The CDR3 length is 13 residues. CDR1 is MNHNY and CDR2 is SVGAGI in the germline V gene (reference sequence). V was pared by 2 bases and J by 6 bases, with 10 bases between. The CDR3 region has the DNA TGTGCCAGCAGTTACGCAGGGTCGGCTGAAGCTTTCTTT. Amino acid sequence: CASSYAGSAEAFF.